This TCR beta chain was identified in a study of blood T cell repertoires in COVID-19. The CDR3 runs 18 residues. Germline loops: CDR1 MNHNS, CDR2 SASEGT. Losses at the gene ends were 0 bases for V and 0 bases for J; bases not matched to a gene: 8. In the original workflow: Reference gene primer amplification gave nucleated cell count estimates. Assay used: immunoSEQ multiplex PCR; TCRdb lists only in-frame clones, some missing. V, J and clone size derive from that table, while D and trimming were established from the DNA sequence. The table has under 200,000 clones, approximately 86% seen once; the top ten hold 0.95% to 1.5%.

The sample was peripheral blood. This TCR was recovered from a man in his fifties or sixties who had recovered from COVID-19. The chain has TRBV6-1 and TRBJ2-5; 9 nucleotides agree with TRBD2. The CDR3 sequence is CASSEAGRGGRDQETQYF. DNA of the CDR3: TGTGCCAGCAGTGAAGCCGGGCGGGGGGGCCGGGACCAAGAGACCCAGTACTTC.